The rows below give T cell receptor beta chains drawn from one sample of a study of shared clonotypes between healthy human individuals. Libraries were prepared by immunoSEQ multiplex PCR; TCRdb keeps only in-frame clonotypes and omits some of them. The table records around 720,000 clones, about 80% of them present only once. Sequenced sample: memory CD4+ T cells sorted from blood. Every receptor here comes from a woman in her thirties in good health. Both conserved end residues are part of each CDR3. The D gene is left open where the match is weak. Size values are once, few and many counts, or a class for expanded clones, and some rows have none.

TRBV2,.,.,TRBJ2-7,CASRGNSYEQYF,TGTGCCAGTCGGGGGAACTCCTACGAGCAGTACTTC
TRBV7-8,.,TRBD1,TRBJ1-1,CASSKRTGTNTEAFF,TGTGCCAGCAGCAAAAGGACAGGAACGAACACTGAAGCTTTCTTT
TRBV6-5,.,TRBD1,TRBJ1-1,CASISQGPPDTEAFF,TGTGCCAGCATTTCACAGGGGCCACCGGACACTGAAGCTTTCTTT
TRBV7-8,.,TRBD2,TRBJ2-2,CASSLTSSGRADTGELFF,TGTGCCAGCAGCTTAACTTCTAGCGGGAGGGCCGACACCGGGGAGCTGTTTTTT
TRBV28,few,.,TRBJ2-4,CASRAPGTKNIQYF,TGTGCCAGCAGGGCCCCGGGAACCAAAAACATTCAGTACTTC
TRBV27,.,.,TRBJ2-7,CASTLQRGAGEQYF,TGTGCCAGCACCTTGCAAAGGGGGGCGGGGGAGCAGTACTTC
TRBV28,many,.,TRBJ1-1,CASSVGQLLNTEAFF,TGTGCCAGCAGTGTCGGACAGTTATTGAACACTGAAGCTTTCTTT
TRBV29-1,.,TRBD2,TRBJ2-7,CSVQVSAGGVSYEQYF,TGCAGCGTTCAGGTTTCGGCGGGAGGAGTATCCTACGAGCAGTACTTC
TRBV7-2,.,TRBD2,TRBJ2-1,CASSLAALAGAHENEQFF,TGTGCCAGCAGCTTAGCGGCACTAGCGGGAGCACATGAAAATGAGCAGTTCTTC
TRBV11-2,once,TRBD1,TRBJ2-7,CASSPMTGSGEQYF,TGTGCCAGCAGCCCCATGACAGGGTCGGGTGAGCAGTACTTC
TRBV28,.,.,TRBJ2-7,CASSVPATYEQYF,TGTGCCAGCAGTGTCCCGGCGACCTACGAGCAGTACTTC
TRBV27,.,TRBD1,TRBJ1-2,CASSKQGLGYTF,TGTGCCAGCAGTAAACAGGGGCTTGGCTACACCTTC
TRBV28,.,.,TRBJ1-1,CASSSLRGNTEAFF,TGTGCCAGCAGTTCCCTTCGGGGGAACACTGAAGCTTTCTTT
TRBV28,.,.,TRBJ2-2,CASSDPEGAGTGELFF,TGTGCCAGCAGTGACCCAGAGGGCGCGGGCACCGGGGAGCTGTTTTTT
TRBV18,.,TRBD2,TRBJ2-3,CASSPIAGGLTDTQYF,TGTGCCAGCTCACCAATCGCGGGAGGCCTCACAGATACGCAGTATTTT
TRBV6-1,.,.,TRBJ1-3,CASSIVEGNTIYF,TGTGCCAGCAGCATCGTGGAAGGAAACACCATATATTTT
TRBV6-1,few,.,TRBJ1-2,CASKLDYGYTF,TGTGCCAGCAAGCTCGACTATGGCTACACCTTC
TRBV7-9,.,.,TRBJ1-1,CASSPGAGEAFF,TGTGCCAGCAGTCCAGGGGCAGGAGAAGCTTTCTTT
TRBV7-9,.,.,TRBJ1-1,CASSPPRDYSEAFF,TGTGCCAGCAGCCCCCCGAGGGATTACTCTGAAGCTTTCTTT
TRBV11-2,.,.,TRBJ2-6,CASSLAHSSGANVLTF,TGTGCCAGCAGCTTAGCGCACAGCTCTGGGGCCAACGTCCTGACTTTC
TRBV12-2,.,.,TRBJ2-2,CASRLVFWLAENTGELFF,TGTGCAAGTCGCTTAGTGTTCTGGCTAGCGGAGAACACCGGGGAGCTGTTTTTT
TRBV2,.,.,TRBJ2-2,CASSEVVTNTGELFF,TGTGCCAGCAGTGAGGTAGTAACGAACACCGGGGAGCTGTTTTTT
TRBV21-1,.,.,TRBJ1-1,CASSKGRGPYTEAFF,TGTGCCAGCAGCAAAGGGAGGGGGCCTTACACTGAAGCTTTCTTT
TRBV25-1,.,.,TRBJ1-1,CASSEGDVYANTEAFF,TGTGCCAGCAGTGAGGGGGATGTGTACGCGAACACTGAAGCTTTCTTT
TRBV5-1,many,TRBD2,TRBJ2-1,CASSLEGGYNEQFF,TGCGCCAGCAGCTTAGAGGGAGGGTACAATGAGCAGTTCTTC